These 7 T cell receptor beta chains came from one sample sequenced in a study of cytomegalovirus exposure and HLA in healthy donors. With 60 Vbeta and 13 Jbeta primers, the PCR was carried out. Method: immunoSEQ multiplex PCR; TCRdb's copy keeps in-frame clones and lacks some. The sample includes over 150,000 clones, 84% of them seen just once. Sequencing used PBMCs. The receptors originated from a man between 18 and 29 years old in good health and CMV-seronegative.

J is TRBJ2-7 and V is TRBV9; 7 bases align to TRBD1. V lost 4 bases to trimming and J lost 4 bases; unmatched junction nucleotides: 11. Germline V gene lookup returns CDR1 SGDLS and CDR2 YYNGEE. The CDR3 has 15 residues. The CDR3: CASSYRDSKSYEQYF. Written as DNA, the CDR3 is TGTGCCAGCAGCTACCGGGACAGTAAGTCATACGAGCAGTACTTC. Full variable domain (outside the CDR3, taken from reference TRBV9 and TRBJ2-7): DSGVTQTPKHLITATGQRVTLRCSPRSGDLSVYWYQQSLDQGLQFLIQYYNGEERAKGNILERFSAQQFPDLHSELNLSSLELGDSALYFCASSYRDSKSYEQYFGPGTRLTVT.

This clone turned up a few times. V is TRBV4-1 and J is TRBJ1-2; 7 bases line up with TRBD1. The CDR3 loop spans 15 amino acids. Germline-derived CDR1 and CDR2 are MGHRA and YSYEKL. V trimming: 2 bases; J trimming: 4 bases; junction bases outside the gene matches: 7. The CDR3 nucleotides are TGCGCCAGCAGCCAACCCGCACAGGGGACCTATGGCTACACCTTC. Amino acid sequence: CASSQPAQGTYGYTF.

The chain uses TRBV9 and TRBJ2-1; 8 bases align to TRBD2. The J segment lost 8 bases and the V segment lost 4 bases, leaving 14 bases of the junction unmatched. Germline assignment: CDR1 SGDLS and CDR2 YYNGEE. The CDR3 contains 16 residues. The CDR3 nucleotides read TGTGCCAGCAGCAAATTAGCGGGACTAGAGCGGGATGAGCAGTTCTTC. It specifies CASSKLAGLERDEQFF.

This clone was detected once. This chain uses TRBV10-2 with TRBJ2-3; 8 bases are shared with TRBD1. Germline CDR1 reads WSHSY; CDR2 reads SAAADI. The V segment lost 4 bases and the J segment 5 bases; nucleotides outside the gene matches: 5. This CDR3 has 14 residues. The CDR3 protein is CASSAQGVQDTQYF. The CDR3 DNA follows: TGCGCCAGCAGTGCACAGGGGGTACAAGATACGCAGTATTTT.

This chain joins TRBV7-2 and TRBJ2-3; D is uncertain. Germline CDR1 SGHTA, CDR2 FQGNSA. The CDR3 totals 12 residues. V gave up 5 bases and J gave up 0 bases, with 3 bases separating them. The CDR3 is CASSVSTDTQYF. The CDR3 DNA reads TGTGCCAGCAGCGTAAGCACAGATACGCAGTATTTT.

The chain links TRBV12-5 to TRBJ2-2, with D hard to call. V gave up 3 bases and J gave up 1 base, with 9 bases separating them. Germline CDR1 is LGHNT and CDR2 is FRNRAP. The CDR3 contains 15 residues. CDR3 amino acids: CASGFFAMNTGELFF. The CDR3 coding sequence is TGTGCTAGTGGTTTTTTTGCGATGAACACCGGGGAGCTGTTTTTT.

As concerns this clone: Different DNA sequences within this sample yield the same CDR3. The V call is TRBV15, the J call TRBJ1-1; no reliable D call. The germline V gene has CDR1 LNHNV and CDR2 YYDKDF (reference sequence). V was trimmed by 3 bases and J by 1 base, leaving 6 bases between them. This CDR3 is 13 amino acids long. This CDR3 reads CATSRGENTEAFF. CDR3 in DNA: TGTGCCACCAGCAGGGGCGAGAACACTGAAGCTTTCTTT. Full variable domain (outside the CDR3, taken from reference TRBV15 and TRBJ1-1): DAMVIQNPRYQVTQFGKPVTLSCSQTLNHNVMYWYQQKSSQAPKLLFHYYDKDFNNEADTPDNFQSRRPNTSFCFLDIRSPGLGDTAMYLCATSRGENTEAFFGQGTRLTVV.